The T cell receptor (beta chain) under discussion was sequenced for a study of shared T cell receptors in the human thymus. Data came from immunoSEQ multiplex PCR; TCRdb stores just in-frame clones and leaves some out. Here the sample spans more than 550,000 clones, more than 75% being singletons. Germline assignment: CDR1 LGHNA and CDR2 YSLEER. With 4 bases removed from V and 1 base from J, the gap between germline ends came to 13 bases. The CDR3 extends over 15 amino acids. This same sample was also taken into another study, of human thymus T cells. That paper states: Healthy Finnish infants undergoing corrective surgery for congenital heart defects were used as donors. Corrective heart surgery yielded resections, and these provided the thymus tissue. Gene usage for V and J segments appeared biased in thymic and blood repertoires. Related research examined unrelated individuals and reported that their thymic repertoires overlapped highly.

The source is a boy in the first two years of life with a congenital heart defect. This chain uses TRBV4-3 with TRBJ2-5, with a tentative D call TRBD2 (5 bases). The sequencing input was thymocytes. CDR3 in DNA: TGCGCCAGCAGCCCGAGCGCGGGCCTCCAAGAGACCCAGTACTTC. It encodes CASSPSAGLQETQYF.